Listed here are 7 T cell receptor beta chains from one sample, sequenced in a study of beta chain features in type 1 diabetes. These receptors' targets are unknown. TCRB transcripts that were expressed got sequenced, as all of the isolated RNA had been reverse transcribed. Generated by immunoSEQ multiplex PCR, the TCRdb table keeps only in-frame clones and is missing some. This sample has around 130,000 clones, with around 8.8% found just once. Study conclusions and caveats: Within each of all four CD4+ subsets, Type 1 diabetes patients had TCRB CDR3s that were moderately but significantly shorter.

The source material was central memory CD4+ T cells from blood. These receptors came from a man aged 30 to 39 with type 1 diabetes.

This clone was counted only a few times. This chain uses TRBV29-1 with TRBJ2-5; D is uncertain. The J call is doubtful: the DNA matches TRBJ2-7 better. This CDR3 has 16 amino acids. The germline gives CDR1 SQVTM, CDR2 ANQGSEA. The CDR3 DNA is TGCAGCGTTGAAGGAGGCTTGGCGGTGACCCCCTACGAGCAGTACTTC. Its protein is CSVEGGLAVTPYEQYF.

The chain employs TRBV29-1 and TRBJ1-1; 9 bases are shared with TRBD1. V was clipped by 7 bases and J by 5 bases; unmatched bases: 17. Germline V lookup: CDR1 SQVTM, CDR2 ANQGSEA. The CDR3 consists of 16 residues. Here the CDR3 reads CSALRGGQGRRTEAFF. The CDR3 DNA follows: TGCAGCGCACTTAGGGGGGGACAGGGAAGGCGGACTGAAGCTTTCTTT.

This clone came up a few times. Other DNA sequences within the sample encode an identical CDR3. The gene calls are TRBV7-6 and TRBJ2-5, with no clear D. The germline CDR1 and CDR2 sequences are SGHVS and FNYEAQ. The CDR3 is 12 residues long. Trimming left V 5 bases short and J 2 bases short, with 6 bases between. CDR3 coding DNA: TGTGCCAGCAGCCCTATTCAAGAGACCCAGTACTTC. Encoded protein: CASSPIQETQYF.

This clone appeared a few times. The CDR3 DNA sequence: TGCAGTGCGAGTCCCTGGAGTGAGCAGTTCTTC. It encodes CSASPWSEQFF. The chain joins TRBV20-1 to TRBJ2-1; D ambiguous. The V gene's germline CDR1 is DFQATT and CDR2 SNEGSKA (reference sequence). Trimming removed 6 bases at V and 9 bases at J, with 12 bases between. The CDR3 has 11 amino acids.

The chain employs TRBV5-1 and TRBJ2-3; 9 nucleotides match TRBD1. This CDR3 is built from 15 residues. With V trimmed by 3 bases and J by 5 bases, 7 bases remained unmatched. Germline CDR1 SGHRS, CDR2 YFSETQ. This CDR3 reads CASSSGTGSLDTQYF. The CDR3 coding sequence is TGCGCCAGCAGCTCCGGGACAGGGTCTCTAGATACGCAGTATTTT. The full variable domain, with the rest looked up from reference TRBV5-1 and TRBJ2-3, is KAGVTQTPRYLIKTRGQQVTLSCSPISGHRSVSWYQQTPGQGLQFLFEYFSETQRNKGNFPGRFSGRQFSNSRSEMNVSTLELGDSALYLCASSSGTGSLDTQYFGPGTRLTVL.

This rearrangement joins TRBV20-1 to TRBJ1-1, with D hard to call. V was trimmed by 3 bases and J by 5 bases, leaving 7 bases between them. Germline CDR1 and CDR2: DFQATT and SNEGSKA (reference sequence). The CDR3 is 11 residues long. Here the CDR3 reads CSASAGTEAFF. The DNA for the CDR3 is TGCAGTGCTAGTGCGGGGACTGAAGCTTTCTTT.

This clone has a handful of counts. J is TRBJ1-6 and V is TRBV11-2; D not resolved. This CDR3 has 16 amino acids. Germline V gene lookup returns CDR1 SGHAT and CDR2 FQNNGV. Trimming cost V 2 bases and J 8 bases, with 16 bases left between them. The DNA of the CDR3 is TGTGCCAGCAGCTTACCGTCCGGGGTTCGGGATTCACCCCTCCACTTT. This encodes CASSLPSGVRDSPLHF.